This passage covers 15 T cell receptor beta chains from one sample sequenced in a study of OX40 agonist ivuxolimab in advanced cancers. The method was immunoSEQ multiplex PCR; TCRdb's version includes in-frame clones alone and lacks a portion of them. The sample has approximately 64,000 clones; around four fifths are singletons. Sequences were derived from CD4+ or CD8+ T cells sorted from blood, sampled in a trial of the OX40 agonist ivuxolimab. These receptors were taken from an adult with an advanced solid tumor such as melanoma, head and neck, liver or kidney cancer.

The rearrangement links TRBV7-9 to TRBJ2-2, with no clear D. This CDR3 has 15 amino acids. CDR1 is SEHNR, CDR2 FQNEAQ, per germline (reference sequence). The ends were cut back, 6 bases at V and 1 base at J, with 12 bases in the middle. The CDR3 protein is CASRPQNLNTGELFF. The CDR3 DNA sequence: TGTGCCAGCAGACCCCAGAATTTGAACACCGGGGAGCTGTTTTTT.

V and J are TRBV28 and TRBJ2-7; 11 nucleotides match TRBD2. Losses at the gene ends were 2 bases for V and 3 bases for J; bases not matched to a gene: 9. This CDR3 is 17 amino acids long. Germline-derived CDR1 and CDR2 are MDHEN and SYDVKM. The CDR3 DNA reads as TGTGCCAGCAGTTTAGTTGGGCTAGCGGGAGGTTACTACGAGCAGTACTTC. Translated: CASSLVGLAGGYYEQYF. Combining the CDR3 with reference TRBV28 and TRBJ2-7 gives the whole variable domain DVKVTQSSRYLVKRTGEKVFLECVQDMDHENMFWYRQDPGLGLRLIYFSYDVKMKEKGDIPEGYSVSREKKERFSLILESASTNQTSMYLCASSLVGLAGGYYEQYFGPGTRLTVT.

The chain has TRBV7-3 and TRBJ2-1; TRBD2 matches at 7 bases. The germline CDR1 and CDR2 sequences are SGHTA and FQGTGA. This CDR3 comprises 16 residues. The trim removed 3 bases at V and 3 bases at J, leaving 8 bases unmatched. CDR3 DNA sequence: TGTGCCAGCAGCTTTGACGGGAGGACCAACTACAATGAGCAGTTCTTC. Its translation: CASSFDGRTNYNEQFF.

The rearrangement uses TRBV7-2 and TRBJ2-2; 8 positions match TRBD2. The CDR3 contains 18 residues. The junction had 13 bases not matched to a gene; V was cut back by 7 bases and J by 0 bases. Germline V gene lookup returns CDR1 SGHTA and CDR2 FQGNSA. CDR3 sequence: CASTQAHRGGPNTGELFF. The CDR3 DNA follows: TGTGCCAGCACCCAAGCCCACCGGGGGGGCCCGAACACCGGGGAGCTGTTTTTT.

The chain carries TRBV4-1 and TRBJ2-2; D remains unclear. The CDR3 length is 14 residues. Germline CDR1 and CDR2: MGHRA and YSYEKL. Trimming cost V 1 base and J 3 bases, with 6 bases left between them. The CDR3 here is CASSQGLYTGELFF. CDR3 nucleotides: TGCGCCAGCAGCCAAGGGCTTTACACCGGGGAGCTGTTTTTT.

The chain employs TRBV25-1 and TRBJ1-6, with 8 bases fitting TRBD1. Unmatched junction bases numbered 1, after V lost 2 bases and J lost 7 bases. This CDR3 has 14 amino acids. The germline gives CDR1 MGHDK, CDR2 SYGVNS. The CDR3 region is CASSETGGNSPLHF. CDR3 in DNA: TGTGCCAGCAGTGAAACAGGGGGAAATTCACCCCTCCACTTT.

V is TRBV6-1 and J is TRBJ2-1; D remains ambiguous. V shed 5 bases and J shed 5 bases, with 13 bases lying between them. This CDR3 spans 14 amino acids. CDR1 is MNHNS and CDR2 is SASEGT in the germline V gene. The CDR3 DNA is TGTGCCAGCAGTTTCGGAAATGAGGACAATGAGCAGTTCTTC. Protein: CASSFGNEDNEQFF.

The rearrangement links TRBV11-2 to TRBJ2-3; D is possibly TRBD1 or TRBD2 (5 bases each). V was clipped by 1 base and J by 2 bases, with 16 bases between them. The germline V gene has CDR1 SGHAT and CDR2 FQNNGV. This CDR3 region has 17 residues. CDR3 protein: CASSLVPGRYTTDTQYF. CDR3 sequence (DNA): TGTGCCAGCAGCTTAGTGCCAGGGAGATATACCACAGATACGCAGTATTTT.

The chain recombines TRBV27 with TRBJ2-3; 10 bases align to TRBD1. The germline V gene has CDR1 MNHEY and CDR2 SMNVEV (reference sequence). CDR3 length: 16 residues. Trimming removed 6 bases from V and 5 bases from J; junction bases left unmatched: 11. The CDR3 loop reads CASRLGGTGVIDTQYF. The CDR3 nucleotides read TGTGCCAGCAGACTAGGGGGGACAGGGGTGATAGATACGCAGTATTTT.

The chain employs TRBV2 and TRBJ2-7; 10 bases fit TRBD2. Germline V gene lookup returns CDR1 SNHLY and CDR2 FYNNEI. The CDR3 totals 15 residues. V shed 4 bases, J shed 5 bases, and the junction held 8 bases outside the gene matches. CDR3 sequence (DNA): TGTGCCAGCAGTGCGGGAGCGGGAGGGCCCCACGAGCAGTACTTC. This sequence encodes CASSAGAGGPHEQYF.

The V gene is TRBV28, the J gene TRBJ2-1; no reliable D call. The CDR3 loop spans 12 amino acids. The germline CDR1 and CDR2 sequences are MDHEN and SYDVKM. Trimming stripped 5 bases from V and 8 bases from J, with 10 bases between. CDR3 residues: CASSSIGYEQFF. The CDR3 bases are TGTGCCAGCAGTAGTATAGGGTATGAGCAGTTCTTC.

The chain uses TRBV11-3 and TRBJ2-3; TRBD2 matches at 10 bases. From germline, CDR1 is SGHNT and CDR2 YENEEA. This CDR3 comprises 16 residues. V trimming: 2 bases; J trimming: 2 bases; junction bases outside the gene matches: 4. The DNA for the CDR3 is TGTGCCAGCAGCTTACGGACTAGCGGTATCACAGATACGCAGTATTTT. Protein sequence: CASSLRTSGITDTQYF.

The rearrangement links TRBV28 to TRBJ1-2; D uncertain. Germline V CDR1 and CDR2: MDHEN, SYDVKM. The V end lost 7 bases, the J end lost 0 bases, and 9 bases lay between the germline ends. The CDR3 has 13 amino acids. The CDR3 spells CASTVTANYGYTF. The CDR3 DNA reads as TGTGCCAGCACCGTGACGGCTAACTATGGCTACACCTTC.

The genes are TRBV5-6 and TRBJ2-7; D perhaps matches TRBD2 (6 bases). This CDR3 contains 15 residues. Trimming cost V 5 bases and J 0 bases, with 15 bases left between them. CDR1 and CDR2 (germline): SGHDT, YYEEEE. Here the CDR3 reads CASSRGGVSSYEQYF. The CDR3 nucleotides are TGTGCCAGCAGTCGAGGCGGGGTGAGCTCCTACGAGCAGTACTTC.

CDR3 bases: TGTGCCAGTAGGGTTGGACACCCCGAGTATCAGCCCCAGCATTTT. It encodes CASRVGHPEYQPQHF. J is TRBJ1-5 and V is TRBV19, with a tentative D call TRBD1 (5 bases). The V gene's germline CDR1 is LNHDA and CDR2 SQIVND (reference sequence). The CDR3 runs to 15 residues. V lost 6 bases, J lost 5 bases, and 17 bases lay in between. The full variable domain, its missing parts supplied by reference TRBV19 and TRBJ1-5, is DGGITQSPKYLFRKEGQNVTLSCEQNLNHDAMYWYRQDPGQGLRLIYYSQIVNDFQKGDIAEGYSVSREKKESFPLTVTSAQKNPTAFYLCASRVGHPEYQPQHFGDGTRLSIL.